Below, 11 T cell receptor beta chains from the same sample are listed, as sequenced in a study of tumor-infiltrating lymphocytes in localized non-small cell lung cancer. Measured with immunoSEQ multiplex PCR; TCRdb has only the in-frame clones, and not every one. The data show 12,000 or so clones, 79% seen once. The sample was lung tumor tissue. Receptors were obtained from a human donor with non-small cell lung cancer.

The V gene is TRBV16, the J gene TRBJ2-7; 9 positions match TRBD2. This CDR3 is built from 15 residues. Germline CDR1 reads KGHSY; CDR2 reads FQNENV. Germline trimming cut 4 bases from V and 5 bases from J; bases unmatched to any gene: 9. The CDR3 loop is CASSLERGALDEQYF. For the CDR3, the DNA is TGTGCCAGCAGCCTCGAGCGGGGGGCTCTGGACGAGCAGTACTTC.

This chain links TRBV4-1 with TRBJ2-7; no reliable D call. CDR3 length equals 15 residues. Trimming shortened V by 3 bases and J by 5 bases, and 17 bases separated the two germline ends. Germline CDR1 MGHRA, CDR2 YSYEKL. DNA for the CDR3: TGCGCCAGCAGCCACCTCGAATCCGGATTCCACGAGCAGTACTTC. This translates into CASSHLESGFHEQYF.

The chain couples TRBV10-3 to TRBJ1-6; tentatively, D is TRBD1 (5 bases). This CDR3 has 15 amino acids. V gave up 2 bases and J gave up 1 base, with 6 bases separating them. CDR1 and CDR2 from the germline V gene are ENHRY and SYGVKD. This CDR3 reads CAISEGGSYNSPLHF. Here the CDR3 DNA reads TGTGCCATCAGTGAGGGGGGATCCTATAATTCACCCCTCCACTTT.

The chain couples TRBV6-5 to TRBJ1-5, with D tentatively TRBD1 (5 bases). The V and J ends lost 2 bases and 7 bases respectively, with 12 bases between them. The CDR3 extends over 14 amino acids. Germline assignment: CDR1 MNHEY and CDR2 SVGAGI. CDR3 DNA sequence: TGTGCCAGCAGTTACGGGACCCTTGGCCAGCCCCAGCATTTT. This translates into CASSYGTLGQPQHF.

The J gene is TRBJ1-1, the V gene TRBV25-1, with D hard to call. Germline CDR1 and CDR2: MGHDK and SYGVNS. This CDR3 is 16 amino acids long. V lost 7 bases and J 0 bases, leaving 18 bases between the germline ends. The DNA of the CDR3 is TGTGCCAGCATGGCGTCTTTCGGGGTCATGAACACTGAAGCTTTCTTT. This sequence encodes CASMASFGVMNTEAFF.

The V call is TRBV9, the J call TRBJ1-2; D may be TRBD1 (5 bases). Per the germline V gene, CDR1 is SGDLS and CDR2 is YYNGEE. The CDR3 has 13 amino acids. V lost 0 bases to trimming and J lost 7 bases, with 10 bases between them. The CDR3 sequence is CASSVARQGGYTF. The DNA for the CDR3 is TGTGCCAGCAGCGTAGCTCGTCAGGGTGGCTACACCTTC.

V and J are TRBV9 and TRBJ1-2; D remains unclear. Germline CDR1 is SGDLS and CDR2 is YYNGEE. The CDR3 totals 13 residues. Trimming pared 0 bases from V and 4 bases from J, leaving 7 bases between. CDR3 sequence (DNA): TGTGCCAGCAGCGTAGGGACGTTCTATGGCTACACCTTC. Its protein product is CASSVGTFYGYTF.

The chain employs TRBV6-1 and TRBJ1-1, with D maybe TRBD1 (6 bases). Trimming took off 6 bases at V and 5 bases at J, with 13 bases between the two ends. Per the germline V gene, CDR1 is MNHNS and CDR2 is SASEGT. CDR3 length equals 13 residues. This chain's CDR3 is CASRERGGTEAFF. In DNA, the CDR3 is TGTGCCAGCAGGGAAAGAGGGGGGACTGAAGCTTTCTTT.

The J gene is TRBJ1-2, the V gene TRBV2; D perhaps matches TRBD1 (5 bases). The CDR3 consists of 15 residues. V was shortened by 6 bases and J by 2 bases, with 16 bases between the two germline ends. Germline V gene lookup returns CDR1 SNHLY and CDR2 FYNNEI. The CDR3 here is CASRYGTGSNYGYTF. The CDR3 region has the DNA TGTGCCAGCAGATATGGGACCGGTTCCAACTATGGCTACACCTTC.

The rearrangement links TRBV9 to TRBJ2-7; no firm D call. The CDR3 is made up of 15 amino acids. V lost 2 bases, J lost 0 bases, and 12 bases lay in between. Germline assignment: CDR1 SGDLS and CDR2 YYNGEE. The CDR3 sequence: CASSVGLESSYEQYF. Here the CDR3 DNA reads TGTGCCAGCAGCGTCGGTCTAGAGAGCTCCTACGAGCAGTACTTC.

This clone appeared a few times. The chain couples TRBV5-5 to TRBJ1-1; D is undetermined. The CDR3 has 13 amino acids. Germline CDR1 and CDR2: SGHKS and YYEKEE (reference sequence). The germline V and J ends were trimmed by 2 bases and 6 bases, with 11 bases remaining between them. The CDR3 DNA sequence: TGTGCCAGCAGCTTCTCTAGCCGTCCTGAAGCTTTCTTT. This gives the protein CASSFSSRPEAFF.